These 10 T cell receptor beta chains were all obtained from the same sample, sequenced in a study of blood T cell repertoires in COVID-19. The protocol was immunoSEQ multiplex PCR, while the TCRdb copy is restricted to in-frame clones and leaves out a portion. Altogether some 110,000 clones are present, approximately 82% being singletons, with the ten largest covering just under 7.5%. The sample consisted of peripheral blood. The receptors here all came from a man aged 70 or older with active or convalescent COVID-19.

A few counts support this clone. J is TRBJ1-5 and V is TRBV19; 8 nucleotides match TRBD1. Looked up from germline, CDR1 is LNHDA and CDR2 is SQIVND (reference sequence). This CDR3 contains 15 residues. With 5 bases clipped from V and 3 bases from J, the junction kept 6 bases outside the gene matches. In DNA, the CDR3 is TGTGCCAGTAGTCTGATACAGGGGGACAATCAGCCCCAGCATTTT. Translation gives CASSLIQGDNQPQHF.

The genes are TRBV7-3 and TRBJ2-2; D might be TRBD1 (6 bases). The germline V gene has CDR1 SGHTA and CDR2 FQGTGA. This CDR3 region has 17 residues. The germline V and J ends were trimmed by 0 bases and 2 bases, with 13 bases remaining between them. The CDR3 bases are TGTGCCAGCAGCTTAACTGCAAACAGGGAAAACACCGGGGAGCTGTTTTTT. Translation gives CASSLTANRENTGELFF.

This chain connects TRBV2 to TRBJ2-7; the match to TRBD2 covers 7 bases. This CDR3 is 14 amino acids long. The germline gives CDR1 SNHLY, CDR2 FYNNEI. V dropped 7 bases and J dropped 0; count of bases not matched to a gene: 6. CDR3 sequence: CASKTSVSSYEQYF. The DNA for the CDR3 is TGTGCCAGCAAAACTAGCGTCAGCTCCTACGAGCAGTACTTC.

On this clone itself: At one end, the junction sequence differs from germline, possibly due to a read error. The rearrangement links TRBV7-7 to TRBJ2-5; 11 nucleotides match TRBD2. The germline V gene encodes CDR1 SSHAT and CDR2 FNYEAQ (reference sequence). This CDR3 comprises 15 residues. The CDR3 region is CASSFSGGAMETQYF. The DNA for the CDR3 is TGTGCTAGCAGCTTTAGCGGGGGGGCGATGGAGACCCAGTACTTC. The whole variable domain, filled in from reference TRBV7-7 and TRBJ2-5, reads GAGVSQSPRYKVTKRGQDVTLRCDPISSHATLYWYQQALGQGPEFLTYFNYEAQPDKSGLPSDRFSAERPEGSISTLTIQRTEQRDSAMYRCASSFSGGAMETQYFGPGTRLLVL.

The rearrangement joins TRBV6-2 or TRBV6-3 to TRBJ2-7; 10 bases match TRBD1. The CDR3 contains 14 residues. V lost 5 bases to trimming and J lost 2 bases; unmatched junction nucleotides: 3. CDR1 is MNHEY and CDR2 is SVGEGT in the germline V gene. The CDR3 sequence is CASSPGQGAYEQYF. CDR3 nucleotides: TGTGCCAGCAGTCCAGGACAGGGGGCCTACGAGCAGTACTTC.

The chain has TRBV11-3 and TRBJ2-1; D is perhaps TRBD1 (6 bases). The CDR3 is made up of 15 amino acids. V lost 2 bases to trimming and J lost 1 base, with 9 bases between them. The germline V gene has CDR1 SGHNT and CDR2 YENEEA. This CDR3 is CASSLFRGSYNEQFF. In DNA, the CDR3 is TGTGCCAGCAGCTTATTCAGGGGATCCTACAATGAGCAGTTCTTC.

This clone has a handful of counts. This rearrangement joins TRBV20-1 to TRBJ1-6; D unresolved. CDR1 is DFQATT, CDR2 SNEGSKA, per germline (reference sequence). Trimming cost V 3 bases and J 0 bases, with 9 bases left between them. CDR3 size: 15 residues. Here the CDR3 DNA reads TGCAGTGCTAGTCAGGCAGGCTCCTATAATTCACCCCTCCACTTT. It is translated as CSASQAGSYNSPLHF.

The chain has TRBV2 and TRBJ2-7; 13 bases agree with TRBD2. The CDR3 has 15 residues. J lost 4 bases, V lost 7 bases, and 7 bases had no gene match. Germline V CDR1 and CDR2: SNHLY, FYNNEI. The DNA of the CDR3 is TGTGCCAGCAAACTAGCGGGGGGGAAAGAATACGAGCAGTACTTC. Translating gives CASKLAGGKEYEQYF.

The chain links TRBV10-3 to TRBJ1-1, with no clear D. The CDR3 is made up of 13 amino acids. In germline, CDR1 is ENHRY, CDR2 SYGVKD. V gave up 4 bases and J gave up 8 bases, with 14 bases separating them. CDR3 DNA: TGTGCCATCAGTGGGGAAAAGGGAGGCGAAGCTTTCTTT. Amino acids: CAISGEKGGEAFF.

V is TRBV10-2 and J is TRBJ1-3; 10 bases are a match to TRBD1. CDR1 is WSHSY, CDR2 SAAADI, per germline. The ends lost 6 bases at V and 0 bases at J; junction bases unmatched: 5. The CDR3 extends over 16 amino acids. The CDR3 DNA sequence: TGCGCCAGCAGATGGGGACAGGGGAACTCTGGAAACACCATATATTTT. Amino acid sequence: CASRWGQGNSGNTIYF.